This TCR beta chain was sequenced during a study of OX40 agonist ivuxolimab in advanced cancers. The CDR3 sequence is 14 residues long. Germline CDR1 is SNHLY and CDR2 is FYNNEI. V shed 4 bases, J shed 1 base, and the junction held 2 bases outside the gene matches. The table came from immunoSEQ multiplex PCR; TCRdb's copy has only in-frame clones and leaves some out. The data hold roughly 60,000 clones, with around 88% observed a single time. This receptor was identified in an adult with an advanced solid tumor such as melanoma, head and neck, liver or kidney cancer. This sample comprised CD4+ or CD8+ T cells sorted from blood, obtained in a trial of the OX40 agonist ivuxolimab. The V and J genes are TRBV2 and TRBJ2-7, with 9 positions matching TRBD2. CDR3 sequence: CASSAGLASYEQYF. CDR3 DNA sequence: TGTGCCAGCAGTGCTGGACTAGCGTCCTACGAGCAGTACTTC.